The sequence of this T cell receptor beta chain was determined in a study of shared clonotypes between healthy human individuals. Study results and caveats: On the whole, naive subsets had larger estimated richness than memory subsets had.

The CDR3 has 13 amino acids. CDR1 is KGHSH and CDR2 is LQKENI in the germline V gene. Trimming shortened V by 8 bases and J by 5 bases, and 13 bases separated the two germline ends. This clone has just a few counts. The antigen is undetermined. The assay was immunoSEQ multiplex PCR, and TCRdb's table has in-frame clones only and misses some. Here the sample spans roughly 2,500,000 clones, 80% to 95% being singletons. This TCR was sampled from a man younger than 35 in good health. Some clones in this sample may be carry-over from other donors' samples. Material: naive CD4+ T cells from PBMCs. The subset is: CD45RA+ positively selected. The V call is TRBV18, the J call TRBJ1-5; D gene ambiguous. This CDR3 reads CASQENRDQPQHF. The CDR3 DNA sequence: TGTGCCAGCCAGGAAAATAGGGATCAGCCCCAGCATTTT.